This T cell receptor (beta chain) was retrieved from a study of Graves' ophthalmopathy and Graves' hyperthyroidism. This clonotype was seen many times. No ophthalmopathy within 18 months of follow-up signified stable hyperthyroidism. Amplification targeted the TCR beta CDR3 regions, with RNA transcripts as the source material. The library came from an HTBI-primed first-round RT-PCR and a second-round multiplex PCR. TCRdb ran MiXCR on the multiplex PCR reads and lists one entry per CDR3 protein. The sample contains about 370,000 distinct CDR3 sequences, 15% to 20% of which appear only once. The clonotype was recovered from an adult woman with stable Graves' hyperthyroidism. Sequenced sample: peripheral blood.

The CDR3: CAISGQGFYEQYF. CDR3 in DNA: TGTGCCATCAGCGGACAGGGTTTTTACGAGCAGTACTTC. V usage is TRBV10-3 and J usage is TRBJ2-7; 8 bases agree with TRBD1. Germline CDR1 is ENHRY and CDR2 is SYGVKD. J was trimmed by 4 bases and V by 6 bases; bases with no gene match: 5. CDR3 size: 13 residues.